This note documents a single TCR beta chain sequence. This CDR3 has 16 amino acids. CDR1 MNHEY and CDR2 SMNVEV come from the germline V gene (reference sequence). V was pared by 2 bases and J by 2 bases, with 6 bases of the junction left unmatched. These data come from a study of T cell responses to AZD1222 COVID-19 vaccine. The data were produced by immunoSEQ multiplex PCR, yet TCRdb's version contains in-frame clones alone and is incomplete. The data show 95,000 to 100,000 clones, about 88% seen once. Source: peripheral blood, taken 28 days after the second AZD1222 dose. This TCR came from an adult who received the AZD1222 COVID-19 vaccine. The chain recombines TRBV27 with TRBJ2-5; 9 bases map to TRBD2. The CDR3 DNA reads as TGTGCCAGCAGTTTAGCAACTAGCGGGCCTCAAGAGACCCAGTACTTC. It is translated as CASSLATSGPQETQYF.